This T cell receptor (beta chain) comes out of a study of identical twins. Study-wide findings and caveats: The study found that models underestimated out-of-frame TCR alpha sharing in monozygotic twins.

CDR1 and CDR2 from the germline V gene are MNHEY and SVGEGT. V was clipped by 11 bases and J by 0 bases, with 11 bases between them. The CDR3 has 13 amino acids. Turning to this clonotype: Its antigen is undetermined.

TCRdb itself ran the 5' RACE reads through MiXCR, one entry per CDR3 protein. The table lists some 260,000 distinct CDR3 sequences, more than 13% of them singletons. The sample consisted of memory (CD45RO+) T cells sorted from blood. The TCR originated in a woman between 18 and 29 years old in good health. The V call is TRBV6-2 or TRBV6-3, the J call TRBJ1-5, with D tentatively TRBD1 (6 bases). CDR3 nucleotide sequence: TGTGCCGTCCGGACAGATAGCAATCAGCCCCAGCATTTT. Amino acid sequence: CAVRTDSNQPQHF.